This T cell receptor (beta chain) derives from a study of T cells in Graves' hyperthyroidism and ophthalmopathy. Study-level findings and limits: Blood also showed most of the thyroid clonotypes that were expanded above 0.001.

Amplification targeted TCR beta CDR3 regions from RNA transcripts. The HTBI primer set served for first-round RT-PCR of the TCR CDR3. Via MiXCR, TCRdb re-called the multiplex PCR reads, giving one row per CDR3 protein. The sample gives fewer than 350,000 distinct CDR3 sequences, roughly 20% of which show up once; roughly 40% is in the top ten. A word on this clonotype: Its antigen is undetermined.

Pregnant or lactating patients were excluded, as were those with uncontrolled infection or other autoimmune disease. The CDR3 loop spans 16 amino acids. V was pared by 1 base and J by 0 bases, with 9 bases between. The germline V gene encodes CDR1 SGHTA and CDR2 FQGNSA. The sequencing input was blood. V gene TRBV7-2 combines with J gene TRBJ2-2, with D perhaps matching TRBD2 (5 bases). The sequence came from a man over 45 with Graves' ophthalmopathy. The CDR3 is CASSLVFGTNTGELFF. Here the CDR3 DNA reads TGTGCCAGCAGCTTAGTCTTCGGGACGAACACCGGGGAGCTGTTTTTT.